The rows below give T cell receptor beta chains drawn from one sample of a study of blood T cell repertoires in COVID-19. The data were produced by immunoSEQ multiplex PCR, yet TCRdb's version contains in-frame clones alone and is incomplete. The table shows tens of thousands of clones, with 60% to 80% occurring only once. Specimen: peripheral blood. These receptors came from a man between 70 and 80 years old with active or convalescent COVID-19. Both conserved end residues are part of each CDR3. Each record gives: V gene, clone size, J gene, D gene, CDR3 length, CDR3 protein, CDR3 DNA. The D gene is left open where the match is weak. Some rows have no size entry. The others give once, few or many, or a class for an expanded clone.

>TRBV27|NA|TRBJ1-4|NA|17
CASSFETAPSTNEKLFF
TGTGCCAGCAGTTTCGAGACAGCCCCTTCTACTAATGAAAAACTGTTTTTT
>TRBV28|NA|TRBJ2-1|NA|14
CASRETSSYNEQFF
TGTGCCAGCCGCGAAACTAGCTCCTACAATGAGCAGTTCTTC
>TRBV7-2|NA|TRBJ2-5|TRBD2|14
CASSTTSGQETQYF
TGTGCCAGCAGCACTACTAGCGGACAAGAGACCCAGTACTTC
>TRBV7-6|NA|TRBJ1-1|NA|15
CASSRLTGPYTEAFF
TGTGCCAGCAGCCGACTTACAGGGCCATACACTGAAGCTTTCTTT
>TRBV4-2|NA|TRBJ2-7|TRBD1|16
CASRGQLSTFSYEQYF
TGTGCCAGCAGGGGACAGCTTTCCACATTCTCCTACGAGCAGTACTTC
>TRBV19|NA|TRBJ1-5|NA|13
CASSLTGNSPQHF
TGTGCCAGTAGTCTCACAGGGAATTCACCCCAGCATTTT
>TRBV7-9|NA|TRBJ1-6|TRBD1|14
CASSLQGDNSPLHF
TGTGCCAGCAGCTTGCAGGGGGACAATTCACCCCTCCACTTT
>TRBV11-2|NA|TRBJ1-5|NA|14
CASSLTGIGQPQHF
TGTGCCAGCAGCTTAACAGGGATAGGACAGCCCCAGCATTTT
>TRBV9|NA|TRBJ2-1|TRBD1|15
CASSVTGGAYNEQFF
TGTGCCAGCAGCGTCACAGGGGGCGCCTACAATGAGCAGTTCTTC
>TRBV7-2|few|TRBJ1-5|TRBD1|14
CASSLRDSSQPQHF
TGTGCCAGCAGCTTACGGGACAGTTCTCAGCCCCAGCATTTT
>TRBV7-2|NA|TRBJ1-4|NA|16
CASSLGGRVTNEKLFF
TGTGCCAGCAGCTTAGGGGGCAGGGTTACTAATGAAAAACTGTTTTTT
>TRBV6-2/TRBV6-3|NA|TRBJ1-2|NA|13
CASSYYTIYGYTF
TGTGCCAGCAGTTACTACACAATCTATGGCTACACCTTC
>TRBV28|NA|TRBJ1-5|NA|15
CASGDSYQFNQPQHF
TGTGCCAGCGGAGACAGTTATCAATTCAATCAGCCCCAGCATTTT
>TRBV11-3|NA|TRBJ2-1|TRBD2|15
CASSQGLAGWDEQFF
TGTGCCAGCAGCCAGGGACTAGCGGGGTGGGATGAGCAGTTCTTC
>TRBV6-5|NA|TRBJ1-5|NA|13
CASRGPNNQPQHF
TGTGCCAGCAGGGGGCCTAACAATCAGCCCCAGCATTTT
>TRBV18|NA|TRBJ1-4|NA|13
CASSPGTNEKLFF
TGTGCCAGCTCACCTGGCACTAATGAAAAACTGTTTTTT
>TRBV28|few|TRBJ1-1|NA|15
CASTNGGGMGTEAFF
TGTGCCAGCACCAACGGGGGGGGTATGGGCACTGAAGCTTTCTTT
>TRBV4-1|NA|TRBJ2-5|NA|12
CASSQDQWTQYF
TGCGCCAGCAGCCAAGATCAATGGACCCAGTACTTC
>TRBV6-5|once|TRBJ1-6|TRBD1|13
CASRSPGGSPLHF
TGTGCCAGCAGATCCCCAGGGGGGTCACCCCTCCACTTT
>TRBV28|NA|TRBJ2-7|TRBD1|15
CASLNLGRGYYEQYF
TGTGCCAGCCTTAACCTGGGCAGGGGGTACTACGAGCAGTACTTC
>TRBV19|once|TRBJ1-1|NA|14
CASSIGAANTEAFF
TGTGCCAGTAGTATAGGGGCAGCGAACACTGAAGCTTTCTTT
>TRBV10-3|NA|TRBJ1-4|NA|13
CAISVGVNEKLFF
TGTGCCATCAGTGTCGGGGTTAATGAAAAACTGTTTTTT
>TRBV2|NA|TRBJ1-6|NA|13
CASSVSVESPLHF
TGTGCCAGCAGTGTGAGTGTCGAATCACCCCTCCACTTT
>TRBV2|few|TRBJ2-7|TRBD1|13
CASQGTGPYEQYF
TGTGCCAGTCAAGGGACAGGACCCTACGAGCAGTACTTC
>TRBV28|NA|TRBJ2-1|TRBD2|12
CASSTTDGGWFF
TGTGCCAGCAGCACCACCGACGGGGGGTGGTTCTTC
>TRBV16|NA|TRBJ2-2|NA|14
CASSHGQPTGELFF
TGTGCCAGCAGCCATGGACAGCCTACCGGGGAGCTGTTTTTT
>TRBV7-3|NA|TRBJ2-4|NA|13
CASSLTEKGVQYF
TGTGCCAGCAGCTTAACCGAGAAAGGGGTTCAGTACTTC
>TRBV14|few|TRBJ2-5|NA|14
CASSQESRSETQYF
TGTGCCAGCAGCCAAGAATCTAGGTCGGAGACCCAGTACTTC
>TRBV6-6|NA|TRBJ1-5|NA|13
CASSYSVDQPQHF
TGTGCCAGCAGTTACTCCGTCGATCAGCCCCAGCATTTT
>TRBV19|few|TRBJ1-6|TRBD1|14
CASTTTGGNSPLHF
TGTGCCAGTACCACGACAGGGGGTAATTCACCCCTCCACTTT
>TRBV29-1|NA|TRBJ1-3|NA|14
CSVVEPYSGNTIYF
TGCAGCGTTGTGGAGCCTTACTCTGGAAACACCATATATTTT
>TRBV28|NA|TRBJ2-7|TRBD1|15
CASSSHGTGAYEQYF
TGTGCCAGCAGTTCCCATGGGACAGGGGCCTACGAGCAGTACTTC
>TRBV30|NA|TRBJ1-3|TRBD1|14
CAWSTGGAGNTIYF
TGTGCCTGGAGCACAGGGGGCGCTGGAAACACCATATATTTT
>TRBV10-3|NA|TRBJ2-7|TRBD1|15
CAISESRTGLGEQYF
TGTGCCATCAGTGAGTCCCGGACAGGGCTCGGCGAGCAGTACTTC
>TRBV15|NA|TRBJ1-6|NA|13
CATSSGGDSPLHF
TGTGCCACCAGCAGTGGGGGGGACTCACCCCTCCACTTT